The 25 T cell receptor beta chains given below trace back to one sample, sequenced in a study of OX40 agonist ivuxolimab in advanced cancers. The table came from immunoSEQ multiplex PCR; TCRdb's copy has only in-frame clones and leaves some out. This table has some 63,000 clones, 80% to 90% appearing once. Sequences were derived from CD4+ or CD8+ T cells sorted from blood, sampled in a trial of the OX40 agonist ivuxolimab. All receptors come from an adult with an advanced solid tumor such as melanoma, head and neck, liver or kidney cancer.

The chain joins TRBV7-9 to TRBJ1-3; perhaps TRBD1 as D (5 bases). The CDR3 totals 16 residues. Trimming removed 4 bases at V and 0 bases at J, with 13 bases between. The germline gives CDR1 SEHNR, CDR2 FQNEAQ (reference sequence). CDR3 bases: TGTGCCAGCAGCTGGGACGCACGGGCCTCTGGAAACACCATATATTTT. Residues: CASSWDARASGNTIYF. The entire variable domain, with the rest obtained from reference TRBV7-9 and TRBJ1-3, is as follows: DTGVSQNPRHKITKRGQNVTFRCDPISEHNRLYWYRQTLGQGPEFLTYFQNEAQLEKSRLLSDRFSAERPKGSFSTLEIQRTEQGDSAMYLCASSWDARASGNTIYFGEGSWLTVV.

CDR3 sequence reads: CASSLDRGSTYEQYF. For the CDR3, the DNA is TGTGCCAGCAGCTTAGATCGTGGCAGTACTTACGAGCAGTACTTC. The chain uses TRBV11-2 and TRBJ2-7; D uncertain. Trimming removed 0 bases from V and 4 bases from J, with 13 bases in between. CDR3 length: 15 amino acids. In germline, CDR1 is SGHAT, CDR2 FQNNGV.

This clone was seen a single time. The J gene is TRBJ1-5, the V gene TRBV28; D not resolved. CDR3 length: 15 residues. Between the trimmed V and J ends, which lost 2 bases and 0 bases, there was a span of 8 bases. Per the germline V gene, CDR1 is MDHEN and CDR2 is SYDVKM. DNA of the CDR3: TGTGCCAGCAGTTTAGACTGGGATAGCAATCAGCCCCAGCATTTT. Its translation: CASSLDWDSNQPQHF. The variable domain in full, with the rest retrieved from reference TRBV28 and TRBJ1-5, is DVKVTQSSRYLVKRTGEKVFLECVQDMDHENMFWYRQDPGLGLRLIYFSYDVKMKEKGDIPEGYSVSREKKERFSLILESASTNQTSMYLCASSLDWDSNQPQHFGDGTRLSIL.

J is TRBJ2-1 and V is TRBV11-2; TRBD2 might be the D (5 bases). The CDR3 consists of 15 residues. V was cut by 5 bases and J by 6 bases, with 17 bases left in between. Germline CDR1 and CDR2: SGHAT and FQNNGV. The CDR3 protein is CASSPTLGESNEQFF. In DNA form, the CDR3 reads TGTGCCAGCAGCCCAACGCTCGGGGAGTCCAATGAGCAGTTCTTC.

This clone occurred once. J is TRBJ2-7 and V is TRBV27, with TRBD1 matching 9 bases. The germline V gene encodes CDR1 MNHEY and CDR2 SMNVEV (reference sequence). V trimming: 6 bases; J trimming: 3 bases; junction bases outside the gene matches: 6. This CDR3 has 14 amino acids. CDR3 in amino acids: CASRDRGVNYEQYF. In DNA, the CDR3 is TGTGCCAGCAGAGACAGGGGGGTGAACTACGAGCAGTACTTC.

The CDR3 loop reads CASSYQGIHEQFF. The CDR3 DNA follows: TGTGCCAGCAGTTACCAGGGCATCCATGAGCAGTTCTTC. This chain uses TRBV27 with TRBJ2-1; perhaps TRBD1 as D (5 bases). The CDR3 is 13 residues long. CDR1 is MNHEY and CDR2 is SMNVEV in the germline V gene (reference sequence). The V and J ends lost 4 bases and 8 bases respectively, with 12 bases between them.

The rearrangement uses TRBV10-2 and TRBJ1-1, with a weak D call TRBD1 (5 bases). V was trimmed by 10 bases and J by 5 bases, leaving 17 bases between them. The CDR3 has 13 residues. Germline V gives CDR1 WSHSY, CDR2 SAAADI. CDR3 amino acids: CAIVGGDYTEAFF. DNA of the CDR3: TGCGCCATTGTTGGGGGGGATTATACTGAAGCTTTCTTT.

V usage is TRBV28 and J usage is TRBJ1-2; D may be TRBD1 (5 bases). Trimming took 5 bases from V and 0 from J, leaving 7 bases between them. The CDR3 sequence is 13 residues long. Germline V gives CDR1 MDHEN, CDR2 SYDVKM. In DNA form, the CDR3 reads TGTGCCAGCAGTGACAGCCCTAACTATGGCTACACCTTC. It is translated as CASSDSPNYGYTF.

This clone was recorded once. The chain uses TRBV15 and TRBJ2-7, with TRBD1 identical over 10 bases. This CDR3 is built from 14 residues. Germline V lookup: CDR1 LNHNV, CDR2 YYDKDF (reference sequence). Trimming at V came to 5 bases and at J to 6 bases, leaving 7 bases not matched to a gene. Here the CDR3 reads CATSGQTGGSEQYF. The CDR3 DNA reads TGTGCCACCAGCGGCCAGACAGGGGGCTCCGAGCAGTACTTC.

The chain is built from TRBV9 and TRBJ2-7; D call uncertain. The ends were cut back, 0 bases at V and 6 bases at J, with 10 bases in the middle. This CDR3 spans 13 amino acids. Germline CDR1 reads SGDLS; CDR2 reads YYNGEE. This CDR3 reads CASSVGSLSEQYF. The DNA for the CDR3 is TGTGCCAGCAGCGTAGGTAGTCTCTCCGAGCAGTACTTC.

J is TRBJ2-1 and V is TRBV10-3, with 7 bases aligning to TRBD2. The CDR3 is 15 residues long. V lost 3 bases to trimming and J lost 7 bases; unmatched junction nucleotides: 9. Germline V gene lookup returns CDR1 ENHRY and CDR2 SYGVKD. CDR3 amino acids: CAISEGGSGLNEQFF. CDR3 DNA: TGTGCCATCAGTGAAGGCGGGAGTGGTTTAAATGAGCAGTTCTTC.

V is TRBV19 and J is TRBJ1-5; D uncertain. The CDR3 is 13 amino acids. The ends were cut back, 5 bases at V and 5 bases at J, with 10 bases in the middle. Germline-derived CDR1 and CDR2 are LNHDA and SQIVND (reference sequence). The CDR3 sequence: CASSPNLYQPQHF. CDR3 sequence (DNA): TGTGCCAGTAGTCCCAACCTTTATCAGCCCCAGCATTTT.

This rearrangement joins TRBV7-3 to TRBJ2-1; D call uncertain. This CDR3 is built from 12 residues. V lost 4 bases, J lost 9 bases, and 10 bases lay in between. Looked up from germline, CDR1 is SGHTA and CDR2 is FQGTGA. The CDR3 DNA reads as TGTGCCAGCAGCTCCAATCTCGGTGAGCAGTTCTTC. Amino acids: CASSSNLGEQFF.

The rearrangement joins TRBV13 to TRBJ2-3; D is uncertain. This CDR3 is 12 amino acids long. CDR1 and CDR2 from the germline V gene are PRHDT and FYEKMQ (reference sequence). The V and J ends lost 3 bases and 1 base respectively, with 2 bases between them. DNA for the CDR3: TGTGCCAGCAGCTTCGGCACAGATACGCAGTATTTT. Amino acid sequence: CASSFGTDTQYF. Variable domain in full (rest from reference TRBV13 and TRBJ2-3): AAGVIQSPRHLIKEKRETATLKCYPIPRHDTVYWYQQGPGQDPQFLISFYEKMQSDKGSIPDRFSAQQFSDYHSELNMSSLELGDSALYFCASSFGTDTQYFGPGTRLTVL.

V is TRBV27 and J is TRBJ2-7; D could derive from TRBD1 or TRBD2 (5 bases each). This CDR3 spans 15 amino acids. The V end was cut by 5 bases, the J end by 2 bases, with 16 bases between. CDR1 and CDR2 from the germline V gene are MNHEY and SMNVEV (reference sequence). CDR3 sequence reads: CASSDSGGWAYEQYF. The CDR3 bases are TGTGCCAGCAGTGACAGCGGAGGTTGGGCCTACGAGCAGTACTTC.

The gene calls are TRBV19 and TRBJ2-1; TRBD2 is a possible D gene (6 bases). The germline V gene has CDR1 LNHDA and CDR2 SQIVND (reference sequence). V was trimmed by 7 bases and J by 4 bases, leaving 14 bases between them. There are 14 residues in the CDR3. The CDR3 is CASNHRERYNEQFF. DNA for the CDR3: TGTGCCAGTAACCACCGGGAGCGATACAATGAGCAGTTCTTC.

The rearrangement uses TRBV30 and TRBJ2-5; D is undetermined. V was cut by 3 bases and J by 5 bases, with 16 bases left in between. This CDR3 has 14 residues. Germline CDR1 GTSNPN, CDR2 SVGIG (reference sequence). The CDR3 protein is CAWSLGNRAETQYF. The CDR3, as DNA: TGTGCCTGGAGCCTGGGGAACCGGGCGGAGACCCAGTACTTC.

CDR3 DNA: TGTGCCAGCAGCCAAGAAGAAGGTGGAGGGACCTACGAGCAGTACTTC. It specifies CASSQEEGGGTYEQYF. This chain joins TRBV14 and TRBJ2-7; possible D gene TRBD2, 6 bases. Trimming stripped 0 bases from V and 2 bases from J, with 14 bases between. The germline V gene has CDR1 SGHDN and CDR2 FVKESK. The CDR3 spans 16 residues.

This chain joins TRBV6-1 and TRBJ2-1; maybe TRBD2 (5 bases). The germline V gene encodes CDR1 MNHNS and CDR2 SASEGT. Trimming pared 8 bases from V and 0 bases from J, leaving 8 bases between. There are 13 residues in the CDR3. CDR3 DNA: TGTGCCAGCGGGAGTATCTCCTACAATGAGCAGTTCTTC. As protein: CASGSISYNEQFF.

The chain couples TRBV28 to TRBJ1-5; TRBD1 is a possible D gene (5 bases). Per the germline V gene, CDR1 is MDHEN and CDR2 is SYDVKM. The V end lost 0 bases, the J end lost 2 bases, and 23 bases lay between the germline ends. The CDR3 is 20 residues long. The CDR3 bases are TGTGCCAGCAGTTTATGCAGACAGTCGTTAGCGGGGGTTCGCAATCAGCCCCAGCATTTT. Translation: CASSLCRQSLAGVRNQPQHF.

The chain joins TRBV19 to TRBJ2-2; tentatively, D is TRBD2 (6 bases). The germline gives CDR1 LNHDA, CDR2 SQIVND (reference sequence). V shed 6 bases and J shed 2 bases, with 16 bases lying between them. The CDR3 extends over 16 amino acids. The CDR3 protein is CASSLLGGENTGELFF. The CDR3 DNA sequence: TGTGCCAGTAGCCTTCTAGGAGGGGAAAACACCGGGGAGCTGTTTTTT.

The chain has TRBV7-8 and TRBJ1-1; D gene unclear. V lost 3 bases, J lost 5 bases, and 10 bases lay in between. Looked up from germline, CDR1 is SGHVS and CDR2 is FQNEAQ. The CDR3 contains 13 residues. Written as DNA, the CDR3 is TGTGCCAGCAGCTTCTGGGTTGGTACTGAAGCTTTCTTT. It translates to CASSFWVGTEAFF. The complete variable domain, with remaining parts taken from reference TRBV7-8 and TRBJ1-1, reads GAGVSQSPRYKVAKRGQDVALRCDPISGHVSLFWYQQALGQGPEFLTYFQNEAQLDKSGLPSDRFFAERPEGSVSTLKIQRTQQEDSAVYLCASSFWVGTEAFFGQGTRLTVV.

This rearrangement joins TRBV15 to TRBJ2-7; D call uncertain. Germline CDR1 reads LNHNV; CDR2 reads YYDKDF (reference sequence). The CDR3 is 12 amino acids. V lost 0 bases and J 4 bases, leaving 4 bases between the germline ends. Here the CDR3 reads CATSRDRYEQYF. For the CDR3, the DNA is TGTGCCACCAGCAGAGACCGATACGAGCAGTACTTC. Full variable domain (rest looked up from reference TRBV15 and TRBJ2-7): DAMVIQNPRYQVTQFGKPVTLSCSQTLNHNVMYWYQQKSSQAPKLLFHYYDKDFNNEADTPDNFQSRRPNTSFCFLDIRSPGLGDTAMYLCATSRDRYEQYFGPGTRLTVT.

The CDR3 nucleotides are TGTGCCAGCAGCCCAACCAGCGGGGACTCCTACAATGAGCAGTTCTTC. Translation: CASSPTSGDSYNEQFF. V is TRBV7-9 and J is TRBJ2-1; 7 nucleotides match TRBD2. The junction had 7 bases not matched to a gene; V was cut back by 5 bases and J by 0 bases. Germline V gene sequence: CDR1 SEHNR, CDR2 FQNEAQ (reference sequence). This CDR3 is 16 amino acids long.

The chain recombines TRBV5-1 with TRBJ2-3; perhaps TRBD2 as D (6 bases). Germline CDR1 is SGHRS and CDR2 is YFSETQ. The V and J ends lost 2 bases and 0 bases respectively, with 10 bases between them. The CDR3 is 15 residues long. The CDR3 coding sequence is TGCGCCAGCAGCTTCCGGGACTCAAGCACAGATACGCAGTATTTT. This codes for CASSFRDSSTDTQYF. The entire variable domain, with the rest obtained from reference TRBV5-1 and TRBJ2-3, is as follows: KAGVTQTPRYLIKTRGQQVTLSCSPISGHRSVSWYQQTPGQGLQFLFEYFSETQRNKGNFPGRFSGRQFSNSRSEMNVSTLELGDSALYLCASSFRDSSTDTQYFGPGTRLTVL.